The clone carrying this T cell receptor beta chain was seen a few times. This entry is derived from a study of T-cell reconstitution after alpha-beta-depleted transplantation in children. The CDR3 spans 14 residues. Germline V gene lookup returns CDR1 SGHRS and CDR2 YFSETQ. Unmatched junction bases numbered 5, after V lost 3 bases and J lost 3 bases. Preparing the TCRbeta library involved the use of unique molecular identifiers. One entry per CDR3 protein, called by TCRdb with MiXCR from the PCR reads. The sample contains 250,000 to 300,000 distinct CDR3 sequences, more than 8% of which appear only once.

The rearrangement uses TRBV5-1 and TRBJ2-7; TRBD1 aligns across 8 bases. Here the sequenced sample was PBMCs from the stem cell graft donor, taken from the stem cell graft. The sequence was obtained from a human donor who donated a stem cell graft to a child with SCID. This chain's CDR3 is CASSSTGGIYEQYF. The DNA for the CDR3 is TGCGCCAGCAGCTCTACAGGGGGAATCTACGAGCAGTACTTC. Full variable domain (missing parts from reference TRBV5-1 and TRBJ2-7): KAGVTQTPRYLIKTRGQQVTLSCSPISGHRSVSWYQQTPGQGLQFLFEYFSETQRNKGNFPGRFSGRQFSNSRSEMNVSTLELGDSALYLCASSSTGGIYEQYFGPGTRLTVT.